Presented here are 16 T cell receptor beta chains from one specimen sequenced in a study of cytomegalovirus exposure and HLA in healthy donors. PCR was performed using 60 Vbeta and 13 Jbeta primers. Using immunoSEQ multiplex PCR, the repertoire was profiled, and TCRdb retains in-frame clones only, with some absent. There are some 150,000 clones in the sample; about four fifths occur only once, and approximately 7% lies in the top ten. The sample consisted of PBMCs. These receptors were obtained from a woman aged 25 to 39 in good health and CMV-seropositive.

The chain combines TRBV5-1 with TRBJ2-2; 8 positions match TRBD1. V shed 4 bases and J 0 bases; nucleotides not matched to a gene: 8. The CDR3 totals 17 residues. The V gene's germline CDR1 is SGHRS and CDR2 YFSETQ. CDR3 sequence: CASSLLDRAANTGELFF. The DNA for the CDR3 is TGCGCCAGCAGCCTCCTGGACAGGGCCGCGAACACCGGGGAGCTGTTTTTT.

This clone was counted between two and nine times. The J gene is TRBJ1-5, the V gene TRBV19; TRBD1 is a possible D gene (5 bases). Germline V gene data show CDR1 as LNHDA and CDR2 as SQIVND (reference sequence). The CDR3 consists of 20 residues. The ends were cut back, 5 bases at V and 7 bases at J, with 33 bases in the middle. The chain's CDR3 is CASSPHPSHGTGAFVQPQHF. The CDR3 DNA follows: TGTGCCAGTAGTCCCCACCCCTCTCATGGAACAGGCGCATTTGTACAGCCCCAGCATTTT.

Only a few counts were recorded for this clone. CDR3 loop: CASSVSGGPGEQFF. The DNA of the CDR3 is TGTGCCAGTAGTGTGAGCGGGGGCCCCGGTGAGCAGTTCTTC. The V call is TRBV19, the J call TRBJ2-1; 8 positions agree with TRBD2. This CDR3 has 14 amino acids. The ends lost 5 bases at V and 9 bases at J; junction bases unmatched: 9. The germline gives CDR1 LNHDA, CDR2 SQIVND (reference sequence).

The chain couples TRBV18 to TRBJ2-5; D is ambiguous. Germline V lookup: CDR1 KGHSH, CDR2 LQKENI. Between the trimmed V and J ends, which lost 3 bases and 5 bases, there was a span of 13 bases. This CDR3 has 14 amino acids. The CDR3: CASSPGQFGETQYF. DNA of the CDR3: TGTGCCAGCTCACCCGGCCAGTTCGGGGAGACCCAGTACTTC. The full variable domain, in which reference TRBV18 and TRBJ2-5 provide the parts outside the CDR3, is NAGVMQNPRHLVRRRGQEARLRCSPMKGHSHVYWYRQLPEEGLKFMVYLQKENIIDESGMPKERFSAEFPKEGPSILRIQQVVRGDSAAYFCASSPGQFGETQYFGPGTRLLVL.

This chain uses TRBV30 with TRBJ1-1; D may be TRBD1 (6 bases). Looked up from germline, CDR1 is GTSNPN and CDR2 is SVGIG (reference sequence). CDR3 length: 13 residues. V was clipped by 8 bases and J by 1 base, with 14 bases between them. The CDR3 loop is CAVRGGRNTEAFF. The DNA of the CDR3 is TGTGCCGTAAGAGGGGGTCGGAACACTGAAGCTTTCTTT.

The chain joins TRBV5-1 to TRBJ2-2; D gene uncertain. With 0 bases removed from V and 6 bases from J, the gap between germline ends came to 6 bases. Germline CDR1 is SGHRS and CDR2 is YFSETQ. The CDR3 loop spans 13 amino acids. CDR3 nucleotide sequence: TGCGCCAGCAGCTTGGCCTCGTCCGGGGAGCTGTTTTTT. Its translation: CASSLASSGELFF. Using reference TRBV5-1 and TRBJ2-2 for the parts outside the CDR3, the full variable domain is KAGVTQTPRYLIKTRGQQVTLSCSPISGHRSVSWYQQTPGQGLQFLFEYFSETQRNKGNFPGRFSGRQFSNSRSEMNVSTLELGDSALYLCASSLASSGELFFGEGSRLTVL.

The chain recombines TRBV5-4 with TRBJ2-6, with 10 bases that match TRBD1. The CDR3 spans 19 residues. Germline V gene sequence: CDR1 SGHNT, CDR2 YYREEE (reference sequence). Unmatched junction bases numbered 6, after V lost 0 bases and J lost 0 bases. The CDR3 sequence: CASSLGDRGPSSGANVLTF. The CDR3 nucleotides are TGTGCCAGCAGCTTGGGTGACAGGGGGCCCAGCTCTGGGGCCAACGTCCTGACTTTC. Full variable domain (missing parts from reference TRBV5-4 and TRBJ2-6): ETGVTQSPTHLIKTRGQQVTLRCSSQSGHNTVSWYQQALGQGPQFIFQYYREEENGRGNFPPRFSGLQFPNYSSELNVNALELDDSALYLCASSLGDRGPSSGANVLTFGAGSRLTVL.

The V gene is TRBV10-3, the J gene TRBJ2-7; 8 nucleotides agree with TRBD2. CDR1 ENHRY and CDR2 SYGVKD come from the germline V gene. This CDR3 contains 15 residues. V was clipped by 0 bases and J by 1 base; unmatched bases: 2. In DNA, the CDR3 is TGTGCCATCAGTGAGTCCGCGGGGGGATCCTACGAGCAGTACTTC. It specifies CAISESAGGSYEQYF.

The chain recombines TRBV28 with TRBJ2-6, with D possibly being TRBD1 (5 bases). This CDR3 is 15 amino acids long. With 2 bases removed from V and 3 bases from J, the gap between germline ends came to 8 bases. Germline-derived CDR1 and CDR2 are MDHEN and SYDVKM. CDR3 sequence reads: CASSLQGFGANVLTF. The CDR3 bases are TGTGCCAGCAGTTTACAGGGATTTGGGGCCAACGTCCTGACTTTC. Variable domain in full (rest from reference TRBV28 and TRBJ2-6): DVKVTQSSRYLVKRTGEKVFLECVQDMDHENMFWYRQDPGLGLRLIYFSYDVKMKEKGDIPEGYSVSREKKERFSLILESASTNQTSMYLCASSLQGFGANVLTFGAGSRLTVL.

The rearrangement uses TRBV6-6 and TRBJ1-2; D might be TRBD1 (6 bases). Trimming cost V 4 bases and J 7 bases, with 16 bases left between them. Germline CDR1 reads MNHNY; CDR2 reads SVGAGI (reference sequence). This CDR3 contains 14 residues. The CDR3: CASSSIGTTGGYTF. In nucleotides, the CDR3 is TGTGCCAGCAGTTCTATCGGGACAACGGGTGGCTACACCTTC.

The CDR3 DNA reads TGTGCCAGCAGCTTAACAGGGAATCAGCCCCAGCATTTT. Translating gives CASSLTGNQPQHF. The V and J genes are TRBV7-2 and TRBJ1-5; maybe TRBD1 (6 bases). V was clipped by 2 bases and J by 4 bases, with 6 bases between them. In germline, CDR1 is SGHTA, CDR2 FQGNSA. This CDR3 contains 13 residues.

The chain employs TRBV11-3 and TRBJ2-3; 15 bases map to TRBD2. The V and J ends lost 4 bases and 7 bases, in that order; junction bases with no gene match: 3. The CDR3 length is 15 residues. CDR1 and CDR2 from the germline V gene are SGHNT and YENEEA. Here the CDR3 DNA reads TGTGCCAGCAGCTACGGACTAGCGGGGGGGAATACGCAGTATTTT. This gives the protein CASSYGLAGGNTQYF.

J is TRBJ1-5 and V is TRBV6-1; D perhaps matches TRBD1 (5 bases). The CDR3 sequence is 16 residues long. The ends were cut back, 3 bases at V and 7 bases at J, with 19 bases in the middle. The germline V gene encodes CDR1 MNHNS and CDR2 SASEGT. CDR3: CASSEGIRESNQPQHF. CDR3 coding DNA: TGTGCCAGCAGTGAGGGTATCAGGGAATCCAACCAGCCCCAGCATTTT.

The count of this clone is one. The J gene is TRBJ1-6, the V gene TRBV19, with 9 bases matching TRBD1. The CDR3 has 19 amino acids. The V segment lost 1 base and the J segment 0 bases; nucleotides outside the gene matches: 7. Germline values: CDR1 LNHDA, CDR2 SQIVND (reference sequence). The CDR3 loop reads CASSIGFGQGSSYNSPLHF. CDR3 in DNA: TGTGCCAGTAGTATAGGTTTTGGACAGGGGAGCTCCTATAATTCACCCCTCCACTTT. The full variable domain, in which reference TRBV19 and TRBJ1-6 provide the parts outside the CDR3, is DGGITQSPKYLFRKEGQNVTLSCEQNLNHDAMYWYRQDPGQGLRLIYYSQIVNDFQKGDIAEGYSVSREKKESFPLTVTSAQKNPTAFYLCASSIGFGQGSSYNSPLHFGNGTRLTVT.

V is TRBV4-3 and J is TRBJ2-3, with TRBD2 matching over 7 bases. The CDR3 is made up of 16 amino acids. V was clipped by 4 bases and J by 2 bases; unmatched bases: 9. Germline V CDR1 and CDR2: LGHNA, YSLEER. CDR3 coding DNA: TGCGCCAGCAGCCTGGAATCGGGGGACTACACAGATACGCAGTATTTT. Its protein product is CASSLESGDYTDTQYF.

The rearrangement uses TRBV9 and TRBJ2-6, with TRBD1 matching over 7 bases. V was clipped by 1 base and J by 2 bases; unmatched bases: 6. The CDR3 spans 17 residues. Germline CDR1 is SGDLS and CDR2 is YYNGEE. In nucleotides, the CDR3 is TGTGCCAGCAGCGTATCAAGGGGGCCGACTGGGGCCAACGTCCTGACTTTC. It is translated as CASSVSRGPTGANVLTF.